These 17 T cell receptor beta chains originate from one sample sequenced in a study of T cell repertoires in cytomegalovirus infection. TCRdb processed the reads anew with MiXCR; each CDR3 protein has one entry. Of about 230,000 distinct CDR3 sequences listed, 20% to 25% are singletons. Material: CD8+ T cells from PBMCs. These receptors were taken from a human donor in good health (CMV status not recorded). Some clones in this sample may be carry-over from other donors' samples.

V and J are TRBV13 and TRBJ2-5; 7 positions agree with TRBD1. Looked up from germline, CDR1 is PRHDT and CDR2 is FYEKMQ (reference sequence). The CDR3 has 18 amino acids. V was clipped by 4 bases and J by 6 bases; unmatched bases: 20. The CDR3 coding sequence is TGTGCCAGCAGCTCACCGGACGGGACAGTAGGTTCCGGCCAGACCCAGTACTTC. This sequence encodes CASSSPDGTVGSGQTQYF. The full variable domain, completed using reference TRBV13 and TRBJ2-5, is AAGVIQSPRHLIKEKRETATLKCYPIPRHDTVYWYQQGPGQDPQFLISFYEKMQSDKGSIPDRFSAQQFSDYHSELNMSSLELGDSALYFCASSSPDGTVGSGQTQYFGPGTRLLVL.

This clonotype was detected only a few times. This rearrangement joins TRBV7-6 to TRBJ2-3, with D possibly matching TRBD2 (7 bases). The germline V gene has CDR1 SGHVS and CDR2 FNYEAQ. V was pared by 2 bases and J by 2 bases, with 17 bases between. The CDR3 runs 17 residues. CDR3 in amino acids: CASSLWAGASVTDTQYF. In nucleotides, the CDR3 is TGTGCCAGCAGCTTATGGGCGGGGGCCTCAGTCACAGATACGCAGTATTTT.

In the case of this clonotype: At one end the junction does not follow the germline gene, possibly because of a read error. The rearrangement joins TRBV7-2 to TRBJ2-7; D is perhaps TRBD2 (5 bases). From germline, CDR1 is SGHTA and CDR2 FQGNSA. This CDR3 contains 16 residues. CDR3 amino acids: CAGSLAFGSLSYEQYF. CDR3 DNA sequence: TGTGCCGGCAGCTTAGCGTTTGGCAGCCTCTCCTACGAGCAGTACTTC.

V usage is TRBV2 and J usage is TRBJ2-1, with D possibly matching TRBD2 (5 bases). CDR1 SNHLY and CDR2 FYNNEI come from the germline V gene. CDR3 length: 13 residues. V lost 7 bases and J 0 bases, leaving 7 bases between the germline ends. The CDR3 nucleotides read TGTGCCAGCAAAGGGAGCTCCTACAATGAGCAGTTCTTC. This encodes CASKGSSYNEQFF. Full variable domain (outside the CDR3, taken from reference TRBV2 and TRBJ2-1): EPEVTQTPSHQVTQMGQEVILRCVPISNHLYFYWYRQILGQKVEFLVSFYNNEISEKSEIFDDQFSVERPDGSNFTLKIRSTKLEDSAMYFCASKGSSYNEQFFGPGTRLTVL.

CDR3 residues: CASSQEGQYTGELFF. CDR3 nucleotide sequence: TGTGCCAGCAGCCAGGAGGGACAGTACACCGGGGAGCTGTTTTTT. The chain uses TRBV14 and TRBJ2-2, with a possible D match to TRBD1 (7 bases). The CDR3 covers 15 residues. V was pared by 3 bases and J by 3 bases, with 11 bases between. The germline gives CDR1 SGHDN, CDR2 FVKESK.

This clonotype appeared a few times. The chain is built from TRBV25-1 and TRBJ2-4; tentative D call: TRBD1 (6 bases). CDR1 is MGHDK, CDR2 SYGVNS, per germline. This CDR3 is 16 amino acids long. V lost 4 bases and J 0 bases, leaving 13 bases between the germline ends. For the CDR3, the DNA is TGTGCCAGCAGTGGTACTCAGGGGCCAGCCAAAAACATTCAGTACTTC. The encoded protein is CASSGTQGPAKNIQYF.

This clonotype was seen repeatedly, ten times or more. V gene TRBV6-6 combines with J gene TRBJ2-2, with 14 positions matching TRBD2. The germline gives CDR1 MNHNY, CDR2 SVGAGI (reference sequence). The trim removed 7 bases at V and 4 bases at J, leaving 5 bases unmatched. The CDR3 extends over 16 amino acids. The CDR3 nucleotides read TGTGCCAGCAAGGGACTAGCGGGGGCCCGCACCGGGGAGCTGTTTTTT. Protein sequence: CASKGLAGARTGELFF.

The chain recombines TRBV20-1 with TRBJ2-7, with 11 bases fitting TRBD2. Trimming removed 3 bases from V and 2 bases from J; junction bases left unmatched: 3. This CDR3 region has 14 residues. CDR1 DFQATT and CDR2 SNEGSKA come from the germline V gene (reference sequence). The CDR3 loop reads CSARGLAETYEQYF. CDR3 in DNA: TGCAGTGCTAGGGGACTAGCGGAAACCTACGAGCAGTACTTC.

This clonotype has more than one count but fewer than ten. The chain employs TRBV24-1 and TRBJ1-5, with a weak D call TRBD1 (6 bases). This CDR3 spans 14 amino acids. Trimming removed 3 bases from V and 4 bases from J, with 9 bases in between. Per germline, CDR1 KGHDR and CDR2 SFDVKD. The chain's CDR3 is CATSDGTNNQPQHF. The CDR3 bases are TGTGCCACCAGTGATGGGACAAATAATCAGCCCCAGCATTTT.

Only a few counts were recorded for this clonotype. The V and J genes are TRBV5-1 and TRBJ2-1, with TRBD2 as a possible D gene (5 bases). The V and J ends lost 1 base and 10 bases respectively, with 12 bases between them. The germline gives CDR1 SGHRS, CDR2 YFSETQ. The CDR3 is made up of 13 amino acids. This chain's CDR3 is CASSLNFGLEQFF. CDR3 coding DNA: TGCGCCAGCAGCTTGAATTTTGGACTGGAGCAGTTCTTC.

Judged by abundance, this clonotype is medium-sized. The genes are TRBV7-6 and TRBJ2-1, with TRBD2 identical over 8 bases. The germline V gene encodes CDR1 SGHVS and CDR2 FNYEAQ. V was clipped by 5 bases and J by 8 bases; unmatched bases: 8. The CDR3 extends over 14 amino acids. The CDR3 protein is CASSTGLEWYEQFF. The CDR3 nucleotides are TGTGCCAGCAGCACGGGACTAGAGTGGTATGAGCAGTTCTTC.

This chain joins TRBV27 and TRBJ2-1; D uncertain. This CDR3 comprises 15 residues. The germline gives CDR1 MNHEY, CDR2 SMNVEV (reference sequence). V lost 2 bases to trimming and J lost 7 bases, with 15 bases between them. The CDR3 DNA is TGTGCCAGCAGTTTAGGGTTAGGGTCAGGAAATGAGCAGTTCTTC. This sequence encodes CASSLGLGSGNEQFF.

The chain combines TRBV29-1 with TRBJ2-1; 13 bases are shared with TRBD2. The CDR3 is 14 amino acids. The V gene's germline CDR1 is SQVTM and CDR2 ANQGSEA. Unmatched junction bases numbered 8, after V lost 7 bases and J lost 8 bases. The CDR3: CSADPGLAGHEQFF. CDR3 nucleotide sequence: TGCAGCGCTGACCCGGGACTAGCGGGGCATGAGCAGTTCTTC.

The V and J genes are TRBV28 and TRBJ2-5, with TRBD2 as a possible D gene (6 bases). The CDR3 is 14 residues long. Trimming shortened V by 7 bases and J by 2 bases, and 14 bases separated the two germline ends. CDR1 is MDHEN, CDR2 SYDVKM, per germline. CDR3 loop: CASTQVEGQETQYF. The DNA for the CDR3 is TGTGCCAGCACCCAAGTGGAGGGACAAGAGACCCAGTACTTC.

The chain is built from TRBV30 and TRBJ1-1; D is ambiguous. Trimming stripped 1 base from V and 1 base from J, with 7 bases between. The CDR3 consists of 13 residues. Per the germline V gene, CDR1 is GTSNPN and CDR2 is SVGIG (reference sequence). The CDR3 here is CAWSGGGNTEAFF. DNA for the CDR3: TGTGCCTGGAGTGGAGGAGGGAACACTGAAGCTTTCTTT.

This clonotype was seen only a few times. V is TRBV4-1 and J is TRBJ2-7, with TRBD2 matching over 10 bases. This CDR3 spans 15 amino acids. CDR1 and CDR2 (germline): MGHRA, YSYEKL. With V trimmed by 5 bases and J by 4 bases, 8 bases remained unmatched. This chain's CDR3 is CASSYSAGGLYEQYF. The CDR3 nucleotides are TGCGCCAGCAGCTACTCAGCGGGGGGGCTATACGAGCAGTACTTC.

A few counts support this clonotype. V gene TRBV12-3 or TRBV12-4 combines with J gene TRBJ2-5, with D perhaps given as TRBD1 or TRBD2 (5 bases each). Trimming left V 7 bases short and J 5 bases short, with 17 bases between. The CDR3 loop spans 14 amino acids. The CDR3 spells CASTLWGIEETQYF. The CDR3 bases are TGTGCCAGCACCCTATGGGGGATCGAGGAGACCCAGTACTTC.